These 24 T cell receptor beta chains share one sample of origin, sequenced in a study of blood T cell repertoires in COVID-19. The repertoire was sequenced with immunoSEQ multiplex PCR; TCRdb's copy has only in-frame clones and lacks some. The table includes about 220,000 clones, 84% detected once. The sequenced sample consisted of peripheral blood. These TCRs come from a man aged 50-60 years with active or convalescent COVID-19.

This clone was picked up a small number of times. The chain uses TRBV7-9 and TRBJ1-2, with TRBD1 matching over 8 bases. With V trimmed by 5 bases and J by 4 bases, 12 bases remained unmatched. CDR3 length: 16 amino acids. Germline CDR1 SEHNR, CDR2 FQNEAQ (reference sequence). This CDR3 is CASSVGTGALVYGYTF. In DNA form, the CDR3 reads TGTGCCAGCAGCGTCGGGACAGGCGCCCTCGTCTATGGCTACACCTTC.

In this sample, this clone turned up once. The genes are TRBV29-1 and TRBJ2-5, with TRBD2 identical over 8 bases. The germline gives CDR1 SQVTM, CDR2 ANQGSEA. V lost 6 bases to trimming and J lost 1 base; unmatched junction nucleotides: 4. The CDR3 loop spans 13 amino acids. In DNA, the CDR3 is TGCAGCGTCAGGGCGGGGGGCCAAGAGACCCAGTACTTC. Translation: CSVRAGGQETQYF. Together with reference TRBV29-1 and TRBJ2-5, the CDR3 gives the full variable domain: SAVISQKPSRDICQRGTSLTIQCQVDSQVTMMFWYRQQPGQSLTLIATANQGSEATYESGFVIDKFPISRPNLTFSTLTVSNMSPEDSSIYLCSVRAGGQETQYFGPGTRLLVL.

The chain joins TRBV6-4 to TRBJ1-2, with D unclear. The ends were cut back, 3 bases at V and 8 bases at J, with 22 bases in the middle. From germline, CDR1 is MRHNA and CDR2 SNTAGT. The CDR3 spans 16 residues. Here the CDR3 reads CASSEQPQLPFSGYTF. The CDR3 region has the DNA TGTGCCAGCAGTGAACAGCCCCAATTACCCTTCTCGGGCTACACCTTC.

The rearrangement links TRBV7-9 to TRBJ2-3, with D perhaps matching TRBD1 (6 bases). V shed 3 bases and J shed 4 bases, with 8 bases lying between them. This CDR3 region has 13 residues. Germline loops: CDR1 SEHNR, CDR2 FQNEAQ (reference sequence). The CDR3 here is CASSFGQSDTQYF. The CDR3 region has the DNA TGTGCCAGCAGCTTTGGACAGTCAGATACGCAGTATTTT.

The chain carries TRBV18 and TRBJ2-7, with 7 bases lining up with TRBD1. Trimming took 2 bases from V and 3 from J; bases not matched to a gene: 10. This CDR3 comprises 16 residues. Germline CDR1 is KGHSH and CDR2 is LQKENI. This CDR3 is CASSPGGWTGLYEQYF. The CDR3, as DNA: TGTGCCAGCTCACCAGGAGGTTGGACAGGCCTCTACGAGCAGTACTTC.

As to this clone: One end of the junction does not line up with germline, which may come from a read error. The CDR3 DNA reads as TGTGCCAGCAGCCCGAGGGACGGGGATAGGGGGATCTTC. This sequence encodes CASSPRDGDRGIF. The V call is TRBV9, the J call TRBJ2-1; weak D call: TRBD1 (6 bases). The CDR3 contains 13 residues. CDR1 SGDLS and CDR2 YYNGEE come from the germline V gene.

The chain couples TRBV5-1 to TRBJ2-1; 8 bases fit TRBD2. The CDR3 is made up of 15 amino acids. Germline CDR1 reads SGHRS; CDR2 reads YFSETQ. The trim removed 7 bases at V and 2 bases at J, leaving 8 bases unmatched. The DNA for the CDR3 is TGCGCCAGCGATTGGAGCGGGGGCACCTACAATGAGCAGTTCTTC. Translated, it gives CASDWSGGTYNEQFF.

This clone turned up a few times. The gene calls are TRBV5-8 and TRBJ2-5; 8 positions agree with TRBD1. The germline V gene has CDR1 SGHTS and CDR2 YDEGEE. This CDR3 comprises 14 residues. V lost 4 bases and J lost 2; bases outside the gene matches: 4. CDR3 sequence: CASSIGQGQETQYF. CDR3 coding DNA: TGTGCCAGCAGCATAGGACAGGGACAAGAGACCCAGTACTTC.

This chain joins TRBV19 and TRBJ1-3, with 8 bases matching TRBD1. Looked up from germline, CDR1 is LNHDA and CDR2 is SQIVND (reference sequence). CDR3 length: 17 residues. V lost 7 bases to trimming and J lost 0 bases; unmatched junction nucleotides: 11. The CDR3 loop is CASKSGGAGDSGNTIYF. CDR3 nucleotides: TGTGCCAGTAAATCAGGGGGCGCCGGGGACTCTGGAAACACCATATATTTT.

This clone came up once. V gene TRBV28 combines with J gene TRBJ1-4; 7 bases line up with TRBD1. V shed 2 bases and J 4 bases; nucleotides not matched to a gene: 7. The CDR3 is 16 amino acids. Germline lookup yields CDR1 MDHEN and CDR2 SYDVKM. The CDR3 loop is CASSLPTGTYNEKLFF. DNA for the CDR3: TGTGCCAGCAGTTTACCGACAGGGACATATAATGAAAAACTGTTTTTT.

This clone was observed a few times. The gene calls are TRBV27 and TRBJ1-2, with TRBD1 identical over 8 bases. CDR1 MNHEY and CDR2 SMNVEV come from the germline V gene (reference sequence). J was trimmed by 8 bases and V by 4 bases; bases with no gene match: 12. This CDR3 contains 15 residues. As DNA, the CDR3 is TGTGCCAGCAGTTGGGGTAGTCAGGGGGCAGGAGGCTACACCTTC. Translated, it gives CASSWGSQGAGGYTF.

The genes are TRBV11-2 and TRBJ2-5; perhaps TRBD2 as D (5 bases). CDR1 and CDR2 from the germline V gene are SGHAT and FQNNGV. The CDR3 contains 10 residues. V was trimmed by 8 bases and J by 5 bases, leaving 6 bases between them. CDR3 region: CASERETQYF. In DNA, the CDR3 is TGTGCCAGCGAGCGGGAGACCCAGTACTTC.

In DNA form, the CDR3 reads TGTGCCAGTAGTACATACAGGGGAGATACGCAGTATTTT. It yields the protein CASSTYRGDTQYF. The chain combines TRBV19 with TRBJ2-3; 7 bases are a match to TRBD1. CDR1 is LNHDA and CDR2 is SQIVND in the germline V gene (reference sequence). This CDR3 comprises 13 residues. The junction had 3 bases not matched to a gene; V was cut back by 4 bases and J by 5 bases.

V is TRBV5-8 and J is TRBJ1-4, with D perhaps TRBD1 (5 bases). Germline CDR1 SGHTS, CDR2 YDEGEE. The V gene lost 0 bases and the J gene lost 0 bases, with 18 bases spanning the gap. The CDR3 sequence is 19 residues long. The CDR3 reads CASSLAAGDRKATNEKLFF. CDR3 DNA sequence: TGTGCCAGCAGCTTGGCCGCGGGGGACCGTAAAGCAACTAATGAAAAACTGTTTTTT.

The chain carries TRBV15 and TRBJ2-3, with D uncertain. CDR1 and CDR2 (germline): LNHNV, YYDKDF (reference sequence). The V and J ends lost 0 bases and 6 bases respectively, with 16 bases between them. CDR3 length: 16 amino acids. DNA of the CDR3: TGTGCCACCAGCAGAGATTGGCGGCGGCCCACTGATACGCAGTATTTT. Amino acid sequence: CATSRDWRRPTDTQYF. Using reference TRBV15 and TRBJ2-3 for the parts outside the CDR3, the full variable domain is DAMVIQNPRYQVTQFGKPVTLSCSQTLNHNVMYWYQQKSSQAPKLLFHYYDKDFNNEADTPDNFQSRRPNTSFCFLDIRSPGLGDTAMYLCATSRDWRRPTDTQYFGPGTRLTVL.

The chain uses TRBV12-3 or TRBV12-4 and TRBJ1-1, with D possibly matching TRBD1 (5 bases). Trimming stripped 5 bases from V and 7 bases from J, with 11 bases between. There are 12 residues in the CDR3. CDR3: CASSAGVREAFF. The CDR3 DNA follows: TGTGCCAGCAGTGCGGGGGTACGTGAAGCTTTCTTT.

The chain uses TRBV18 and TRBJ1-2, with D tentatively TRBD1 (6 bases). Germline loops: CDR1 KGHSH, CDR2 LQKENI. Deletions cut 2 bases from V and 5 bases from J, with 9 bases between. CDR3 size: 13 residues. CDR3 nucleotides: TGTGCCAGCTCACCAGGGGGCGAGTATGGCTACACCTTC. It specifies CASSPGGEYGYTF.

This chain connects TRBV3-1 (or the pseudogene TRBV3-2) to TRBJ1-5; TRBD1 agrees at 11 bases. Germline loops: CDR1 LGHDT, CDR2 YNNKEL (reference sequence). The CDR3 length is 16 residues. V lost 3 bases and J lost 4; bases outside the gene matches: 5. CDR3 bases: TGTGCCAGCAGCCAGGGACAGGGGGTTCCGAATCAGCCCCAGCATTTT. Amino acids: CASSQGQGVPNQPQHF.

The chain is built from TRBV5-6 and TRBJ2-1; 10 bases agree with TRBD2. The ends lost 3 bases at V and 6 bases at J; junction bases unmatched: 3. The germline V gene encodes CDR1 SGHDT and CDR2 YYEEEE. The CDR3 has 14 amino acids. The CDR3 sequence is CASSSLAGLNEQFF. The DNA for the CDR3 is TGTGCCAGCAGCTCACTAGCGGGGCTCAATGAGCAGTTCTTC.

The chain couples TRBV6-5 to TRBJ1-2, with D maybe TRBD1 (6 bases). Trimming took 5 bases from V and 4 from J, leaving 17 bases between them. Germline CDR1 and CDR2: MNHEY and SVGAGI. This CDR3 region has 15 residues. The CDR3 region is CASSRGGAGTYGYTF. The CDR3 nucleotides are TGTGCCAGCAGTCGGGGGGGGGCGGGTACCTATGGCTACACCTTC.

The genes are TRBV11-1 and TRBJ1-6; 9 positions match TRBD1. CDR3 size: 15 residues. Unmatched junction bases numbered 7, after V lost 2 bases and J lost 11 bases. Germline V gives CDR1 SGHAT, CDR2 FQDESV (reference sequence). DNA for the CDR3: TGTGCCAGCAGCTTATCCGGGACAGGGTGGACACCCCTCCACTTT. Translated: CASSLSGTGWTPLHF.

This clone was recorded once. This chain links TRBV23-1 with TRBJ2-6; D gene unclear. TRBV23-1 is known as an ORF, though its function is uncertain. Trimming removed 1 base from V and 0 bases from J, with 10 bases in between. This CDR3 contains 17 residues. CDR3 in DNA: TGCGCCAGCAGTCAATTTATTACGAGCTCTGGGGCCAACGTCCTGACTTTC. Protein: CASSQFITSSGANVLTF.

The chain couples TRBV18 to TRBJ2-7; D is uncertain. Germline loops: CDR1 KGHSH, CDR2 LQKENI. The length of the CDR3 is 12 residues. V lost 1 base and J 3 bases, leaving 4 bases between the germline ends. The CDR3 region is CASSPQSYEQYF. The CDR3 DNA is TGTGCCAGCTCACCACAGAGCTACGAGCAGTACTTC.

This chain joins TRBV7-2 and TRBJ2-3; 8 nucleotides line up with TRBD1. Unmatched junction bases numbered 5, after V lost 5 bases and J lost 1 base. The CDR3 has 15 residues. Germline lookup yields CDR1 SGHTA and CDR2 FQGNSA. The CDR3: CASSTQGAGTDTQYF. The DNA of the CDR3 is TGTGCCAGCAGCACCCAGGGGGCCGGCACAGATACGCAGTATTTT.